Sequencing of this TCR beta chain was carried out in a study of identical twins. V shed 0 bases and J shed 1 base, with 13 bases lying between them. Germline CDR1 is LGHNA and CDR2 is YSLEER. The CDR3 contains 16 residues. cDNA molecules carried unique molecular identifiers, and template switching added a universal primer site. TCRdb ran MiXCR on the 5' RACE reads and lists one entry per CDR3 protein. The sample carries roughly 230,000 distinct CDR3 sequences, approximately 8.3% recorded once. Findings of the study overall: Cross-sectional statistics, not tracking of the same donors, supported the conclusions.

As to this clonotype: The antigen is unknown.

This sample was shared with a second study, whose subject was yellow fever vaccine responses in identical twins.

V and J are TRBV4-3 and TRBJ2-7, with D tentatively TRBD2 (6 bases). The source is a woman aged 18-35 years in good health. The sequencing input was CD8+ T cells sorted from blood. The CDR3 reads CASSQDPLGGSYEQYF. Written as DNA, the CDR3 is TGCGCCAGCAGCCAAGATCCGCTTGGGGGGTCCTACGAGCAGTACTTC.